This TCR beta chain derives from a study of tumor T cells in aggressive B-cell lymphoma. Libraries were prepared by immunoSEQ multiplex PCR; TCRdb keeps only in-frame clonotypes and omits some of them. Among about a thousand clones listed, 80% to 95% were seen once. This clone was counted only a few times. Per germline, CDR1 MRHNA and CDR2 SNTAGT. The CDR3 runs 15 residues. V lost 6 bases to trimming and J lost 6 bases, with 18 bases between them. Material: tumor tissue. This clonotype was obtained from an adult with diffuse large B cell lymphoma. The chain is built from TRBV6-4 and TRBJ2-1; possible D gene TRBD2, 6 bases. The CDR3 here is CASSPNPTSFNEQFF. DNA of the CDR3: TGTGCCAGCAGCCCAAACCCGACTAGTTTCAATGAGCAGTTCTTC.